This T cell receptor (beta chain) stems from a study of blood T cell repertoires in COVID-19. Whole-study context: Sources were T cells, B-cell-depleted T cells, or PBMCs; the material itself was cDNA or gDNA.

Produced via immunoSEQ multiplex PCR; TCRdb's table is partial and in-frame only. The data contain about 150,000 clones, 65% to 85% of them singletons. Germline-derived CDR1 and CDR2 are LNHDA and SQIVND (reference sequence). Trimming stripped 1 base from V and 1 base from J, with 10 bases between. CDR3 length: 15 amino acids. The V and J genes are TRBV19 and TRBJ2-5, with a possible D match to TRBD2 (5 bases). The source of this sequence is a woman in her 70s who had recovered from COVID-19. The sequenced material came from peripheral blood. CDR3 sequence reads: CASSIGAGLQETQYF. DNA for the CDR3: TGTGCCAGTAGTATAGGGGCGGGTCTCCAAGAGACCCAGTACTTC.